These T cell receptor beta chains were read from a single sample in a study of blood T cell repertoires in COVID-19. Generated by immunoSEQ multiplex PCR, the TCRdb table keeps only in-frame clones and is missing some. Here the sample spans some 200,000 clones, 84% being singletons. Sequences were obtained from peripheral blood. The receptor source for this set is a human donor in a cohort sampled during active COVID-19. The CDR3 runs from the conserved cysteine through the conserved F or W. The D gene is left open where the match is weak. Expanded clones are given a class, and other clones once, few, many or no size at all.

D: TRBD2; size: NA; V: TRBV24-1; J: TRBJ2-5; DNA: TGTGCCACCAGTGATCCCCTTAGCGGGTCGACCAAGACCCAGTACTTC; CDR3: CATSDPLSGSTKTQYF
D: TRBD1; size: few; V: TRBV25-1; J: TRBJ1-2; DNA: TGTGCCAGCAGTGCGCTACAGGGGCCTAACTATGGCTACACCTTC; CDR3: CASSALQGPNYGYTF
D: NA; size: NA; V: TRBV5-6; J: TRBJ1-4; DNA: TGTGCCAGCAGCTTGGAACGGAGAACTAATGAAAAACTGTTTTTT; CDR3: CASSLERRTNEKLFF
D: NA; size: NA; V: TRBV10-1; J: TRBJ2-5; DNA: TGCGCCAGCAGTGAGTCACGGGGAAGGGAGACCCAGTACTTC; CDR3: CASSESRGRETQYF
D: NA; size: NA; V: TRBV2; J: TRBJ2-2; DNA: TGTGCCAGCAGTAAATTGACAAGAACCGGGGAGCTGTTTTTT; CDR3: CASSKLTRTGELFF
D: NA; size: NA; V: TRBV5-5; J: TRBJ1-2; DNA: TGTGCCAGCAGCTTGGGGCCGGCGGAGACTAACTATGGCTACACCTTC; CDR3: CASSLGPAETNYGYTF
D: NA; size: NA; V: TRBV19; J: TRBJ2-7; DNA: TGTGCCAGTAGTATAGAAAGCGACAGTAAAGAAGGCTACGAGCAGTACTTC; CDR3: CASSIESDSKEGYEQYF
D: NA; size: NA; V: TRBV28; J: TRBJ2-1; DNA: TGTGCCAGCAGTTTAGGAGGGAATGGCTATGAGCAGTTCTTC; CDR3: CASSLGGNGYEQFF
D: TRBD2; size: NA; V: TRBV6-5; J: TRBJ2-7; DNA: TGTGCCAGCAGTCGTGGACTAGCGGGCTACGAGCAGTACTTC; CDR3: CASSRGLAGYEQYF
D: NA; size: NA; V: TRBV18; J: TRBJ2-1; DNA: TGTGCCAGCTCACCAGCGGGACTGAACAATGAGCAGTTCTTC; CDR3: CASSPAGLNNEQFF
D: TRBD2; size: NA; V: TRBV7-6; J: TRBJ2-3; DNA: TGTGCCAGCAGCTTAGCGACTAGCGGGCGCACAGATACGCAGTATTTT; CDR3: CASSLATSGRTDTQYF